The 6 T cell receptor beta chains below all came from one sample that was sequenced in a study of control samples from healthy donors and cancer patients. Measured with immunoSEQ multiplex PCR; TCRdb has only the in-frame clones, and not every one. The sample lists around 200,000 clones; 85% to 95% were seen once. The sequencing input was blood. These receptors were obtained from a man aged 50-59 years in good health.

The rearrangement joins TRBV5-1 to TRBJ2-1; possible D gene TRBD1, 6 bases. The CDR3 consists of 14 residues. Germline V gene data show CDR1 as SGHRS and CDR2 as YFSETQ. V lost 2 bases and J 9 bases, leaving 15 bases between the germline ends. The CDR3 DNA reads TGCGCCAGCAGCTTTTCCTCCAGGGGCGGTGAGCAGTTCTTC. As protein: CASSFSSRGGEQFF. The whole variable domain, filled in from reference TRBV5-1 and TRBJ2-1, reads KAGVTQTPRYLIKTRGQQVTLSCSPISGHRSVSWYQQTPGQGLQFLFEYFSETQRNKGNFPGRFSGRQFSNSRSEMNVSTLELGDSALYLCASSFSSRGGEQFFGPGTRLTVL.

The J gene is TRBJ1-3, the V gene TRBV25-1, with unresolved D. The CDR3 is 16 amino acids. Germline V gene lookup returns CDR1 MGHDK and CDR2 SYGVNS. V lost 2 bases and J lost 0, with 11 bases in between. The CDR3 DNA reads TGTGCCAGCAGTGAAGACACCTTGAGCTCTGGAAACACCATATATTTT. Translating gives CASSEDTLSSGNTIYF.

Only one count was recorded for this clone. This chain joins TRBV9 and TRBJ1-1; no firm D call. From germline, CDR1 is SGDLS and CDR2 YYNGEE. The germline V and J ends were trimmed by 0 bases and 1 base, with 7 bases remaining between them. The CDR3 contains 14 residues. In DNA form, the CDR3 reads TGTGCCAGCAGCGTAGTAATGCAGAACACTGAAGCTTTCTTT. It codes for CASSVVMQNTEAFF. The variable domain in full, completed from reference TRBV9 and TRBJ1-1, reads DSGVTQTPKHLITATGQRVTLRCSPRSGDLSVYWYQQSLDQGLQFLIQYYNGEERAKGNILERFSAQQFPDLHSELNLSSLELGDSALYFCASSVVMQNTEAFFGQGTRLTVV.

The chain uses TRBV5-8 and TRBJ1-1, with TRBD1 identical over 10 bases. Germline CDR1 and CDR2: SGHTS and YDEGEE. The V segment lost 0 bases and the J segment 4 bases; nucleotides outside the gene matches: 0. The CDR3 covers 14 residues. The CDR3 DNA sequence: TGTGCCAGCAGCTTGGGGACAGGGGGCACTGAAGCTTTCTTT. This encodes CASSLGTGGTEAFF.

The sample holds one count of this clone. The CDR3 DNA reads as TGCGCCAGCGAGAGGGATCGGTATGGCTACACCTTC. This translates into CASERDRYGYTF. The rearrangement links TRBV5-1 to TRBJ1-2; D gene unclear. Between the trimmed V and J ends, which lost 7 bases and 5 bases, there was a span of 12 bases. Germline CDR1 and CDR2: SGHRS and YFSETQ. The CDR3 loop spans 12 amino acids.

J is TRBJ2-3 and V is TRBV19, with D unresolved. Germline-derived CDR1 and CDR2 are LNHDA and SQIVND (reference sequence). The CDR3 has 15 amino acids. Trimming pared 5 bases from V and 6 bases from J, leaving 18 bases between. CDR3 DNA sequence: TGTGCCAGTAGTTTCTTGGACCAGGAGCTGGATACGCAGTATTTT. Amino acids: CASSFLDQELDTQYF.